This TCR beta chain appears in the sequencing data of a study of T cells in localized non-small cell lung cancer. The count of this clone is one. The antigen remains unidentified. The ends were cut back, 6 bases at V and 3 bases at J, with 12 bases in the middle. The V gene's germline CDR1 is MNHNS and CDR2 SASEGT. This CDR3 comprises 14 residues. The repertoire was sequenced with immunoSEQ multiplex PCR; TCRdb's copy has only in-frame clones and lacks some. The sample records tens of thousands of clones, 80% to 95% being singletons. The study's findings and limits: Of the top 100 tumor clones, median around 62 were in adjacent lung, 25 to 35 among its top 100. There was an association of higher blood T cell density with longer overall survival. T cell clonality was highest in uninvolved adjacent lung, above tumor.

V usage is TRBV6-1 and J usage is TRBJ2-4; no clear D gene. Sequences were derived from peripheral blood, sampled before any cancer treatment. This receptor was taken from a woman between 35 and 75 years old with stage I lung adenocarcinoma. CDR3 in DNA: TGTGCCAGCAGCGGTAGAGGCGGCAAAAACATTCAGTACTTC. Its translation: CASSGRGGKNIQYF.